Each of the 28 T cell receptor beta chains below was sequenced from the same sample in a study of T cells in Graves' hyperthyroidism and ophthalmopathy. Using RNA transcripts as the source, TCR beta CDR3 regions were amplified. The study used the HTBI primer set for a first-round RT-PCR of the TCR CDR3. TCRdb re-called the multiplex PCR reads with MiXCR, one entry per CDR3 protein. The table lists some 500,000 distinct CDR3 sequences, under 15% of them singletons, with 15% to 20% in the top ten. Sequencing was done on a sample of blood. The receptors were gathered from a woman aged 18-29 years with Graves' hyperthyroidism.

This clonotype has only a few counts. The rearrangement uses TRBV7-3 and TRBJ1-1; 11 bases fit TRBD1. The V and J ends lost 0 bases and 0 bases, in that order; junction bases with no gene match: 12. In germline, CDR1 is SGHTA, CDR2 FQGTGA. There are 20 residues in the CDR3. The CDR3 DNA reads TGTGCCAGCAGCTTAACGGTGATGGGACAGGGGGGAGGTATGAACACTGAAGCTTTCTTT. It yields the protein CASSLTVMGQGGGMNTEAFF.

This clonotype was found a few times. V gene TRBV29-1 combines with J gene TRBJ1-1; the match to TRBD1 covers 7 bases. Germline values: CDR1 SQVTM, CDR2 ANQGSEA. V trimming: 7 bases; J trimming: 0 bases; junction bases outside the gene matches: 5. The CDR3 consists of 13 residues. The CDR3 region has the DNA TGCAGCGGGTGCAGGGGGTTGAACACTGAAGCTTTCTTT. It yields the protein CSGCRGLNTEAFF.

This clonotype was found a few times. A read error may explain this, as a much larger clone is one base away. The chain links TRBV18 to TRBJ2-1; D call uncertain. The CDR3 runs 16 residues. Germline values: CDR1 KGHSH, CDR2 LQKENI. Trimming took 2 bases from V and 2 from J, leaving 13 bases between them. The CDR3 sequence is CASSPIHSRTYNEQFF. In DNA, the CDR3 is TGTGCCAGCTCACCAATCCACAGCCGCACCTACAATGAGCAGTTCTTC.

This clonotype was found many times. The V and J genes are TRBV15 and TRBJ1-2; 8 nucleotides agree with TRBD1. The CDR3 is made up of 13 amino acids. The J segment lost 5 bases and the V segment lost 5 bases, leaving 4 bases of the junction unmatched. Looked up from germline, CDR1 is LNHNV and CDR2 is YYDKDF (reference sequence). The CDR3 DNA is TGTGCCACCAGCCCCGACAGGGGTTATGGCTACACCTTC. Encoded protein: CATSPDRGYGYTF.

This chain joins TRBV24-1 and TRBJ2-5; D unresolved. The germline V gene encodes CDR1 KGHDR and CDR2 SFDVKD. CDR3 length: 14 residues. The V end was cut by 3 bases, the J end by 2 bases, with 9 bases between. CDR3 in DNA: TGTGCCACCAGTGATCCTAGGGTTCAAGAGACCCAGTACTTC. Protein: CATSDPRVQETQYF.

This clonotype was recorded at least ten times. This chain links TRBV11-3 with TRBJ1-2; 10 nucleotides line up with TRBD1. Germline CDR1 is SGHNT and CDR2 is YENEEA. This CDR3 has 16 amino acids. After removal of 3 bases from V and 8 bases from J, the junction contained 12 bases not matched to a gene. DNA of the CDR3: TGTGCCAGCAGCTTCAACCGGGACAGGGGACGTCGCGGCTACACCTTC. Translating it yields CASSFNRDRGRRGYTF.

A remark on this clonotype: Just one base apart from a much larger clone, this may be a read error. The V call is TRBV12-3 or TRBV12-4, the J call TRBJ1-6; D is undetermined. The CDR3 runs to 14 residues. Trimming removed 7 bases at V and 7 bases at J, with 14 bases between. CDR3 DNA sequence: TGTGCCAGCATCCCAACCCAAGAGAATTCACCCCTCCACTTT. The encoded protein is CASIPTQENSPLHF.

This clonotype was picked up many times. The chain carries TRBV2 and TRBJ2-1; 10 bases align to TRBD2. V was clipped by 10 bases and J by 6 bases; unmatched bases: 9. The CDR3 loop spans 14 amino acids. Germline CDR1 and CDR2: SNHLY and FYNNEI. CDR3 DNA: TGTGCCATACCGGGACTAGCGTACAGCAATGAGCAGTTCTTC. Translation: CAIPGLAYSNEQFF.

This clonotype came up many times. This chain connects TRBV20-1 to TRBJ1-2; D possibly corresponds to TRBD1 (6 bases). The V gene's germline CDR1 is DFQATT and CDR2 SNEGSKA (reference sequence). Trimming cost V 1 base and J 6 bases, with 18 bases left between them. There are 15 residues in the CDR3. The DNA of the CDR3 is TGCAGTGCTAGAGGGGGATTTGGGACAACTGATGGCTACACCTTC. It codes for CSARGGFGTTDGYTF.

V gene TRBV29-1 combines with J gene TRBJ2-1; 14 nucleotides agree with TRBD2. CDR3 length: 14 residues. The germline CDR1 and CDR2 sequences are SQVTM and ANQGSEA. After removal of 4 bases from V and 8 bases from J, the junction contained 4 bases not matched to a gene. The chain's CDR3 is CSVGGTSGSDEQFF. The CDR3 coding sequence is TGCAGCGTTGGTGGGACTAGCGGGAGCGATGAGCAGTTCTTC.

The chain has TRBV27 and TRBJ1-1; 7 positions agree with TRBD1. With 1 base clipped from V and 0 bases from J, the junction kept 8 bases outside the gene matches. Germline assignment: CDR1 MNHEY and CDR2 SMNVEV (reference sequence). The length of the CDR3 is 17 residues. The CDR3 sequence is CASSLYRQGGMNTEAFF. CDR3 nucleotides: TGTGCCAGCAGTTTATATAGGCAGGGGGGGATGAACACTGAAGCTTTCTTT.

Concerning this clonotype: With a much larger clone just one base away, this may be a read error. This chain joins TRBV13 and TRBJ1-1; D might be TRBD1 (6 bases). Trimming removed 3 bases at V and 1 base at J, with 21 bases between. This CDR3 spans 18 amino acids. Germline CDR1 reads PRHDT; CDR2 reads FYEKMQ (reference sequence). CDR3 bases: TGTGCCAGCAGCTTCACTACCAGGCCTCAGGGGACGAACACTGAAGCTTTCTTT. As protein: CASSFTTRPQGTNTEAFF.

This clonotype was counted between two and nine times. The CDR3 DNA is TGCGCCAGCAGCTTGCCGGGCCGGGACACTGAAGCTTTCTTT. This translates into CASSLPGRDTEAFF. This chain uses TRBV5-1 with TRBJ1-1; no clear D gene. The germline CDR1 and CDR2 sequences are SGHRS and YFSETQ. Trimming took off 1 base at V and 3 bases at J, with 10 bases between the two ends. The CDR3 is made up of 14 amino acids.

For this clonotype: A much larger clone sits a single nucleotide away, making a read error possible. This chain joins TRBV19 and TRBJ2-1; tentative D call: TRBD2 (5 bases). Germline V gene lookup returns CDR1 LNHDA and CDR2 SQIVND (reference sequence). This CDR3 region has 14 residues. V lost 7 bases and J 5 bases, leaving 15 bases between the germline ends. CDR3 in amino acids: CASKKRKNNNEQFF. In DNA, the CDR3 is TGTGCCAGTAAAAAGCGGAAGAACAACAATGAGCAGTTCTTC.

This chain joins TRBV5-1 and TRBJ2-7, with 9 nucleotides matching TRBD2. Germline lookup yields CDR1 SGHRS and CDR2 YFSETQ. This CDR3 has 13 amino acids. V shed 6 bases and J 1 base; nucleotides not matched to a gene: 2. CDR3 sequence: CASTSGVSYEQYV. In DNA form, the CDR3 reads TGCGCCAGCACTAGCGGGGTTTCCTACGAGCAGTACGTC.

At least ten counts were recorded for this clonotype. This chain links TRBV30 with TRBJ1-5, with D possibly being TRBD1 (6 bases). The V end lost 5 bases, the J end lost 7 bases, and 15 bases lay between the germline ends. The CDR3 contains 13 residues. CDR1 GTSNPN and CDR2 SVGIG come from the germline V gene (reference sequence). This chain's CDR3 is CAWGTGWEQPQHF. The CDR3 DNA follows: TGTGCCTGGGGTACAGGGTGGGAGCAGCCCCAGCATTTT.

Note on this clonotype: This may come from a read error, since a much larger clone is one base off. The chain carries TRBV19 and TRBJ1-5; 10 bases fit TRBD1. After removal of 3 bases from V and 2 bases from J, the junction contained 1 base not matched to a gene. The CDR3 covers 15 residues. Germline CDR1 and CDR2: LNHDA and SQIVND (reference sequence). The CDR3 sequence is CASSMGTGGNQPQHF. The CDR3 nucleotides are TGTGCCAGTAGTATGGGGACAGGGGGCAATCAGCCCCAGCATTTT.

This clonotype turned up a few times. V and J are TRBV5-1 and TRBJ2-1; D uncertain. The ends were cut back, 4 bases at V and 5 bases at J, with 13 bases in the middle. There are 14 residues in the CDR3. Per the germline V gene, CDR1 is SGHRS and CDR2 is YFSETQ. The CDR3 is CASSPVRADNEQFF. The CDR3, as DNA: TGCGCCAGCAGCCCCGTTAGGGCCGACAATGAGCAGTTCTTC.

As concerns this clonotype: A much more abundant neighbour one base away suggests this may be a read error. The rearrangement links TRBV5-1 to TRBJ2-7; D is ambiguous. This CDR3 region has 14 residues. Looked up from germline, CDR1 is SGHRS and CDR2 is YFSETQ. The CDR3 bases are TGCGTCAGCAGCTTCGACCGCGTCTCGGGCGAGCAGTACTTC. This codes for CVSSFDRVSGEQYF.

This chain links TRBV20-1 with TRBJ1-4, with 7 positions matching TRBD1. With 5 bases clipped from V and 3 bases from J, the junction kept 15 bases outside the gene matches. Germline V CDR1 and CDR2: DFQATT, SNEGSKA (reference sequence). The CDR3 sequence is 17 residues long. CDR3 sequence: CSASRQGGGDPNEKLFF. In DNA form, the CDR3 reads TGCAGTGCTTCCCGACAGGGAGGCGGAGACCCTAATGAAAAACTGTTTTTT.

This clonotype showed up many times. The CDR3 DNA reads TGTGCCAGCAGTTTGCGGGATGCCCCTACGGATGAGCAGTTCTTC. It specifies CASSLRDAPTDEQFF. This chain connects TRBV6-1 to TRBJ2-1, with a tentative D call TRBD2 (6 bases). This CDR3 has 15 amino acids. V lost 5 bases to trimming and J lost 8 bases, with 19 bases between them. Per the germline V gene, CDR1 is MNHNS and CDR2 is SASEGT.

A few counts support this clonotype. The rearrangement joins TRBV6-6 to TRBJ1-3; TRBD1 is a possible D gene (6 bases). V shed 2 bases and J shed 0 bases, with 11 bases lying between them. The CDR3 loop spans 16 amino acids. CDR1 and CDR2 from the germline V gene are MNHNY and SVGAGI (reference sequence). CDR3 region: CASSYDGTSSGNTIYF. The CDR3 bases are TGTGCCAGCAGTTACGACGGGACAAGCTCTGGAAACACCATATATTTT.

This clonotype was detected a few times. The rearrangement links TRBV6-2 or TRBV6-3 to TRBJ2-1; 11 bases align to TRBD2. V gave up 10 bases and J gave up 10 bases; unmatched junction bases: 12. The CDR3 totals 14 residues. Per germline, CDR1 MNHEY and CDR2 SVGEGT. The CDR3 spells CATSIAGGDWEQFF. The CDR3 DNA sequence: TGTGCCACTTCTATAGCGGGAGGGGACTGGGAGCAGTTCTTC.

This clonotype was found many times. The chain recombines TRBV18 with TRBJ1-5; TRBD1 aligns across 10 bases. The V and J ends lost 2 bases and 2 bases, in that order; junction bases with no gene match: 12. The germline V gene has CDR1 KGHSH and CDR2 LQKENI. The CDR3 has 19 residues. The CDR3 DNA reads TGTGCCAGCTCACCAAGACGCCTTGACAGGGGGCCGGGCAATCAGCCCCAGCATTTT. Its protein product is CASSPRRLDRGPGNQPQHF.

In this sample, this clonotype turned up many times. V is TRBV7-9 and J is TRBJ1-1; D gene ambiguous. CDR3 length: 14 residues. Trimming removed 7 bases at V and 1 base at J, with 13 bases between. Germline V CDR1 and CDR2: SEHNR, FQNEAQ (reference sequence). CDR3 amino acids: CASKISGKNTEAFF. The CDR3 nucleotides are TGTGCCAGCAAGATCTCGGGGAAGAACACTGAAGCTTTCTTT.

This clonotype has more than one count but fewer than ten. The gene calls are TRBV2 and TRBJ1-4; the D gene is possibly TRBD1 (5 bases). The V gene lost 8 bases and the J gene lost 4 bases, with 14 bases spanning the gap. Germline values: CDR1 SNHLY, CDR2 FYNNEI. This CDR3 comprises 14 residues. CDR3 sequence: CASLNRFINEKLFF. The CDR3, as DNA: TGTGCCAGCCTAAACAGGTTCATTAATGAAAAACTGTTTTTT. Complete variable domain (other parts from reference TRBV2 and TRBJ1-4): EPEVTQTPSHQVTQMGQEVILRCVPISNHLYFYWYRQILGQKVEFLVSFYNNEISEKSEIFDDQFSVERPDGSNFTLKIRSTKLEDSAMYFCASLNRFINEKLFFGSGTQLSVL.

This clonotype came up many times. The chain is built from TRBV12-5 and TRBJ2-1; D may match TRBD1 or TRBD2 (6 bases each). The CDR3 runs 16 residues. Germline CDR1 is LGHNT and CDR2 is FRNRAP. Trimming removed 3 bases from V and 5 bases from J, with 17 bases in between. CDR3 residues: CASGFQGGKEHNEQFF. In nucleotides, the CDR3 is TGTGCTAGTGGTTTTCAAGGGGGGAAGGAACACAATGAGCAGTTCTTC.

Ten or more counts support this clonotype. V and J are TRBV7-3 and TRBJ2-5; D ambiguous. V lost 10 bases, J lost 3 bases, and 12 bases lay in between. This CDR3 has 12 amino acids. Per germline, CDR1 SGHTA and CDR2 FQGTGA. CDR3 in amino acids: CATLTTEETQYF. CDR3 DNA: TGTGCCACCTTAACAACAGAAGAGACCCAGTACTTC.